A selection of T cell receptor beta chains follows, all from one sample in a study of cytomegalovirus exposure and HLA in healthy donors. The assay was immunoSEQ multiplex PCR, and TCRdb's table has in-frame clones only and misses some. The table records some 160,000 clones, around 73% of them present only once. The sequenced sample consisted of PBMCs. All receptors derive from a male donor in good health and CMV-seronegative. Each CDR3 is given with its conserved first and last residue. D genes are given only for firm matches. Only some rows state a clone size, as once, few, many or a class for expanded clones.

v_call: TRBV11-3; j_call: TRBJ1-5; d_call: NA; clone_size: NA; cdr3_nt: TGTGCCAGCAGCCCCCGTTGGCAGCAAGCAGGATATAGAAGCAATCAGCCCCAGCATTTT; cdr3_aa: CASSPRWQQAGYRSNQPQHF
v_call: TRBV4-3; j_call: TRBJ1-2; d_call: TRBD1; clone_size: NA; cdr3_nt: TGCGCCAGCAGCCAAGATACGACAGGGAACTATGGCTACACCTTC; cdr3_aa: CASSQDTTGNYGYTF
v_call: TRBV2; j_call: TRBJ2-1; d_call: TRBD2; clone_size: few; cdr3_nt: TGTGCCAGCAGCCTAAGCGGGGGGGCAAATGAGCAGTTCTTC; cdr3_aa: CASSLSGGANEQFF
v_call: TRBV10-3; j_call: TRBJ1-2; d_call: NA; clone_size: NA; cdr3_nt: TGTGCCATCACCCCCCCGAGATCCTGTGGCTACACCTTC; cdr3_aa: CAITPPRSCGYTF
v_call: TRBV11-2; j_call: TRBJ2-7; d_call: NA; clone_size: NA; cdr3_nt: TGTGCCAGCAGCTTAGGAACTAGCCCGGCTTACGAGCAGTACTTC; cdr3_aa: CASSLGTSPAYEQYF
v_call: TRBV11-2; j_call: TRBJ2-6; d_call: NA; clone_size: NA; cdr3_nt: TGTGCCAGCAGCTCTGGTGGGCTCGGGGCCAACGTCCTGACTTTC; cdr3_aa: CASSSGGLGANVLTF
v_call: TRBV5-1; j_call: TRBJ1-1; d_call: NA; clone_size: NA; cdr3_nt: TGCGCCAGCGGCCGAGGGGGACAGAACACTGAAGCTTTCTTT; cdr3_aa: CASGRGGQNTEAFF
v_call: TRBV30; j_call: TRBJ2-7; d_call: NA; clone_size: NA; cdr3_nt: TGTGCCTGTAGCGACCAGAGCTCCTACGAGCAGTACTTC; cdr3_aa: CACSDQSSYEQYF
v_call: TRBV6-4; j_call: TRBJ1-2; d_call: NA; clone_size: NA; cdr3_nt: TGTGCCAGCAGTGACTCGATGGGGGCTGGTGGCTACACCTTC; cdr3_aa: CASSDSMGAGGYTF
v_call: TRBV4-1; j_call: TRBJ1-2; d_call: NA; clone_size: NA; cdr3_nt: TGCGCCAGCAGCCAAGAGTCGGGGTTCTATGGCTACACCTTC; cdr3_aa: CASSQESGFYGYTF
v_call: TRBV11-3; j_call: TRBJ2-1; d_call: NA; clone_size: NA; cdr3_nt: TGTGCCAGCAGCTCGAATACAGGCGATGAGCAGTTCTTC; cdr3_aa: CASSSNTGDEQFF
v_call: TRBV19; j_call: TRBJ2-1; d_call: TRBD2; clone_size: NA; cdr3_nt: TGTGCCAGTAGTATTCTTCCGGGAGGGGTAAGAATCAATGAGCAGTTCTTC; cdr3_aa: CASSILPGGVRINEQFF
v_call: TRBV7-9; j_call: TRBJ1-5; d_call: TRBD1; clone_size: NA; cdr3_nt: TGTGCCAGCAGCCGGGGACAGGGAAATCAGCCCCAGCATTTT; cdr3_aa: CASSRGQGNQPQHF
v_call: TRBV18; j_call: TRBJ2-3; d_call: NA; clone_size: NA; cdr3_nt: TGTGCCAGCTCACCCAGCGGTACCACAGATACGCAGTATTTT; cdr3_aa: CASSPSGTTDTQYF
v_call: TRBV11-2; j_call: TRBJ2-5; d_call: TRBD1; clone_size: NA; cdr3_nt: TGTGCCAGCAGCTTAGATCGGGACAGGTTCTGGGAGACCCAGTACTTC; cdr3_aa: CASSLDRDRFWETQYF
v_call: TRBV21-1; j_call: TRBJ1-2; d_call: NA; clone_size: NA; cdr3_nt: TGTGCCAGCAGCAAAGAAACAGGATACTATGGCTACACCTTC; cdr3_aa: CASSKETGYYGYTF
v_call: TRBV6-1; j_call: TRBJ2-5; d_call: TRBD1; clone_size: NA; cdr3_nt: TGTGCCAGCAGTGACGCGCGTCGGGGACAGGAGACCCAGTACTTC; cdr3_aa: CASSDARRGQETQYF
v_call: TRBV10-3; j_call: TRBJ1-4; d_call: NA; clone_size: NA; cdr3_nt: TGTGCCATCAGTGAGTCGAAGGGAACAGGGAAAAATGAAAAACTGTTTTTT; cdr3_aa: CAISESKGTGKNEKLFF
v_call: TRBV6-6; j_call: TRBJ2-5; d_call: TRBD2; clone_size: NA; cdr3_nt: TGTGCCAGCAGTTCCGGGACTAGCGGGAAAGAGACCCAGTACTTC; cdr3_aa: CASSSGTSGKETQYF
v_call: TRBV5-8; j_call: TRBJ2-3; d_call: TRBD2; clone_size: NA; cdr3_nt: TGTGCCAGCAGCTCCCCCCAGGTAGCGGGGAGCACAGATACGCAGTATTTT; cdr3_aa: CASSSPQVAGSTDTQYF
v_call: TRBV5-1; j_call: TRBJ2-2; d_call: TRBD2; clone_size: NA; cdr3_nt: TGCGCCAGCAGCAGAACCGGGACTAGCGGAGCGAACACCGGGGAGCTGTTTTTT; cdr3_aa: CASSRTGTSGANTGELFF
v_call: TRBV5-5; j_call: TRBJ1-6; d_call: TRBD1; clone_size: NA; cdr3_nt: TGTGCCAGCAGCTTGGATTTCTCCCGCGACTACAGGGGGAGTAATTCACCCCTCCACTTT; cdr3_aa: CASSLDFSRDYRGSNSPLHF
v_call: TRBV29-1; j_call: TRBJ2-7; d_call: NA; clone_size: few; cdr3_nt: TGCAGCGTTGAAGCACAGGATAACTACGAGCAGTACTTC; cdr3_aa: CSVEAQDNYEQYF
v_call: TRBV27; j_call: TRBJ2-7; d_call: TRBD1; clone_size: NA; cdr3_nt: TGTGCCAGCACCAAAACAGGGGACATCTACGAGCAGTACTTC; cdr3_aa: CASTKTGDIYEQYF
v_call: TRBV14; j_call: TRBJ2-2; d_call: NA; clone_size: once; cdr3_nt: TGTGCCAGCAGCCACTACACCGGGACTTTAACCGGGGAGCTGTTTTTT; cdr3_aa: CASSHYTGTLTGELFF
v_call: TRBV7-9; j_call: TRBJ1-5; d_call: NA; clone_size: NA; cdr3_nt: TGTGCCAGCAGCTTAGGGCCCGGGTTCAATCAGCCCCAGCATTTT; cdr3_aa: CASSLGPGFNQPQHF
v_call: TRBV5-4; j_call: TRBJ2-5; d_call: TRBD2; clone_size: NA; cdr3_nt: TGTGCCAGCAGCCGCCCGCATAGCGGGGGACGAGAGACCCAGTACTTC; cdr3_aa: CASSRPHSGGRETQYF
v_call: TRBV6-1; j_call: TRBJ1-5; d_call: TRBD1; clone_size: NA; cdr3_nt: TGTGCCAGCAGTATAGACAGGGGTAAGGATCAGCCCCAGCATTTT; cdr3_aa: CASSIDRGKDQPQHF
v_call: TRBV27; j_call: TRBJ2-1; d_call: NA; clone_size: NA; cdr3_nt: TGTGCCAGCAGCCCGCCCGGGGGGCTACCCCCCTACAATGAGCAGTTCTTC; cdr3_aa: CASSPPGGLPPYNEQFF
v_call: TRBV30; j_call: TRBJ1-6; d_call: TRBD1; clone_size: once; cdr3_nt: TGTGCCTGGAGAGGGACAGGGGATTCACCCCTCCACTTT; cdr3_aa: CAWRGTGDSPLHF
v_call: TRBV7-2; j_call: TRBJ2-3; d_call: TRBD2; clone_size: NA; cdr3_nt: TGTGCCAGCAGCCTAAACGTTCTAGCGGGAGCAGATACGCAGTATTTT; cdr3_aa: CASSLNVLAGADTQYF
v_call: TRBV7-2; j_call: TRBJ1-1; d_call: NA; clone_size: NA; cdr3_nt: TGTGCCAGCGGCTTGGGGGGGCTGGGGAACACTGAAGCTTTCTTT; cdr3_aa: CASGLGGLGNTEAFF
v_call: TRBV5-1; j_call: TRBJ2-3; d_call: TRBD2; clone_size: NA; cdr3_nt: TGCGCCAGCAGTTTTTCGGGGGGGCGGGGAGATACGCAGTATTTT; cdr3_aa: CASSFSGGRGDTQYF
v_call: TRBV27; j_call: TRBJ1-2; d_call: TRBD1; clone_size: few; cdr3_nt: TGTGCCAGCAAGATCGGACAGGCCGCTAACTATGGCTACACCTTC; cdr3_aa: CASKIGQAANYGYTF
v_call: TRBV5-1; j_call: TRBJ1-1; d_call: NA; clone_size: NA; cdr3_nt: TGCGCCAGCGGCCCCCACCGGACCCAGGGAAGGGACACTGAAGCTTTCTTT; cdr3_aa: CASGPHRTQGRDTEAFF
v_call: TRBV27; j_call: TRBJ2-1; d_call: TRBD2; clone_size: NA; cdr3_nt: TGTGCCAGCAGTTTATCCGGTGCTAGCGGGAGGATCAATGAGCAGTTCTTC; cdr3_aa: CASSLSGASGRINEQFF
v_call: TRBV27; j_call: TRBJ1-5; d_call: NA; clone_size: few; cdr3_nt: TGTGCCAGCAGTTTAGGAGCGTATCAGCCCCAGCATTTT; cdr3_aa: CASSLGAYQPQHF